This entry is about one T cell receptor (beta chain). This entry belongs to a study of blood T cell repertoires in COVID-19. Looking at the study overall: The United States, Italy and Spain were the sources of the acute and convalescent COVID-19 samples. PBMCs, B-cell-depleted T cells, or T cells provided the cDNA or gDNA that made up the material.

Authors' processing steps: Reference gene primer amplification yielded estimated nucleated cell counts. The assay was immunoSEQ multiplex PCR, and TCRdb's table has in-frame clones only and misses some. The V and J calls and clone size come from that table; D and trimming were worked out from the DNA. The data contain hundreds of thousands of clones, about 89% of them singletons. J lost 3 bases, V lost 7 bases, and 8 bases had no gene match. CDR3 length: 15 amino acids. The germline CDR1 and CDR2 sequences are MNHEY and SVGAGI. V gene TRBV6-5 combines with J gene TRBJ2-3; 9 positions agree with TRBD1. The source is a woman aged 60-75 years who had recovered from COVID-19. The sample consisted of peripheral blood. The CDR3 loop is CASNLRDRATDTQYF. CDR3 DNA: TGTGCCAGCAATCTCCGGGACAGGGCGACAGATACGCAGTATTTT.